This note documents a single T cell receptor beta chain sequence. The antigen is unknown. This sample stems from a study of memory CD4+ T cells and cytomegalovirus serostatus. Profiling relied on immunoSEQ multiplex PCR, and the TCRdb table lists in-frame clones only, not all of them. The sample includes approximately 42,000 clones, around three quarters of them seen just once. After removal of 2 bases from V and 2 bases from J, the junction contained 4 bases not matched to a gene. Per the germline V gene, CDR1 is SGHRS and CDR2 is YFSETQ. The CDR3 loop spans 15 amino acids. Study results and caveats: Of under 200 reported CMV TCRbeta sequences, under 80 were found in memory CD4+ repertoires.

Single viable CD3+CD4+CD8-CD45RO+ cells were sorted as the memory CD4+ T cells. Serum IgG to CMV pp150, pp28, p38 and p52 defined serostatus. V gene TRBV5-1 combines with J gene TRBJ2-1; TRBD2 aligns across 7 bases. This receptor was obtained from an adult in good health and CMV-seronegative. The sequenced sample consisted of memory CD4+ T cells from blood. CDR3 nucleotide sequence: TGCGCCAGCAGCTTTAGCGGGTACACCTACAATGAGCAGTTCTTC. Translation: CASSFSGYTYNEQFF.